The 24 T cell receptor beta chains listed next were all sequenced from one sample in a study of CD8 T cells in ankylosing spondylitis. The study, taken as a whole, reports: Apparently characteristic of ankylosing spondylitis blood was a TCR beta motif (about eight highly homologous variants).

No antigen has been assigned to these receptors. One entry per CDR3 protein, called by TCRdb with MiXCR from the 5' RACE reads. The sample yields hundreds of thousands of distinct CDR3 sequences, more than 25% seen once. The source material was blood, either unsorted or a sorted T cell fraction (not recorded which). The receptors come from a male donor with ankylosing spondylitis.

The genes are TRBV20-1 and TRBJ1-6; the D is unclear. Trimming took 4 bases from V and 8 from J, leaving 12 bases between them. The germline V gene has CDR1 DFQATT and CDR2 SNEGSKA (reference sequence). The CDR3 has 13 residues. The CDR3 sequence: CSAKGPVDSPLHF. Written as DNA, the CDR3 is TGCAGTGCTAAAGGGCCTGTGGATTCACCCCTCCACTTT.

This chain uses TRBV20-1 with TRBJ1-5; no clear D. CDR1 is DFQATT and CDR2 is SNEGSKA in the germline V gene (reference sequence). Trimming took off 1 base at V and 2 bases at J, with 15 bases between the two ends. The CDR3 runs to 16 residues. This CDR3 reads CSARGQVDRGNQPQHF. In nucleotides, the CDR3 is TGCAGTGCTAGAGGGCAGGTCGATCGAGGCAATCAGCCCCAGCATTTT.

The chain recombines TRBV3-1 with TRBJ2-1; 10 bases map to TRBD1. The ends lost 5 bases at V and 13 bases at J; junction bases unmatched: 5. The CDR3 is made up of 12 amino acids. Germline V gives CDR1 LGHDT, CDR2 YNNKEL (reference sequence). This chain's CDR3 is CASSSRDRGQFF. The CDR3 region has the DNA TGTGCCAGCAGCTCCCGGGACAGGGGCCAGTTCTTC.

The gene calls are TRBV5-1 and TRBJ1-1; D gene unclear. The CDR3 is 14 amino acids. The V gene lost 3 bases and the J gene lost 3 bases, with 12 bases spanning the gap. The germline V gene has CDR1 SGHRS and CDR2 YFSETQ. As DNA, the CDR3 is TGCGCCAGCAGCTCCGGGCAACGCGACACTGAAGCTTTCTTT. The encoded protein is CASSSGQRDTEAFF.

The V gene is TRBV3-1, the J gene TRBJ2-1; 7 bases match TRBD1. V shed 1 base and J 8 bases; nucleotides not matched to a gene: 8. The CDR3 length is 15 residues. In germline, CDR1 is LGHDT, CDR2 YNNKEL (reference sequence). The DNA for the CDR3 is TGTGCCAGCAGCCAAGGAACAGGGGCAGGATATGAGCAGTTCTTC. Residues: CASSQGTGAGYEQFF.

This clonotype has only a few counts. The chain joins TRBV27 to TRBJ1-1; the D is unclear. V dropped 5 bases and J dropped 8 bases, with 15 bases sitting between them. This CDR3 has 13 residues. Germline CDR1 is MNHEY and CDR2 is SMNVEV (reference sequence). The CDR3 loop is CASSTSPREEAFF. The CDR3, as DNA: TGTGCCAGCAGTACCTCCCCGAGGGAGGAAGCTTTCTTT.

This clonotype was counted many times. This chain uses TRBV12-3 or TRBV12-4 with TRBJ1-4; D not resolved. V was shortened by 6 bases and J by 8 bases, with 10 bases between the two germline ends. The CDR3 totals 12 residues. The CDR3 is CASSPPGEKLFF. CDR3 nucleotide sequence: TGTGCCAGCAGCCCTCCTGGCGAAAAACTGTTTTTT.

This clonotype was seen a few times. In DNA, the CDR3 is TGTGCCAGCAGCTTCGGGTTAAGGAACACTGAAGCTTTCTTT. Its translation: CASSFGLRNTEAFF. The chain carries TRBV5-5 and TRBJ1-1, with D uncertain. The CDR3 totals 14 residues. In germline, CDR1 is SGHKS, CDR2 YYEKEE (reference sequence). The V gene lost 2 bases and the J gene lost 1 base, with 9 bases spanning the gap.

The CDR3 sequence is CATRLAGNTDTQYF. In DNA form, the CDR3 reads TGTGCCACCCGCCTAGCGGGGAACACAGATACGCAGTATTTT. The J gene is TRBJ2-3, the V gene TRBV15; 9 positions agree with TRBD2. The CDR3 totals 14 residues. The V gene end was trimmed by 8 bases and the J gene end by 2 bases; junction bases not matched to a gene: 5. The germline gives CDR1 LNHNV, CDR2 YYDKDF (reference sequence).

The chain uses TRBV7-2 and TRBJ2-1; 9 bases line up with TRBD1. Germline-derived CDR1 and CDR2 are SGHTA and FQGNSA. J lost 6 bases, V lost 0 bases, and 12 bases had no gene match. The CDR3 totals 18 residues. CDR3: CASSLARVTGGMGNEQFF. CDR3 coding DNA: TGTGCCAGCAGCTTAGCCCGGGTAACAGGGGGCATGGGCAATGAGCAGTTCTTC.

This clonotype showed up just a few times. The chain has TRBV11-2 and TRBJ2-3; D may be TRBD1 (6 bases). This CDR3 comprises 16 residues. V was trimmed by 1 base and J by 3 bases, leaving 14 bases between them. Germline lookup yields CDR1 SGHAT and CDR2 FQNNGV. The CDR3: CASSLGGQGWTDTQYF. The CDR3 nucleotides are TGTGCCAGCAGCTTAGGGGGTCAGGGGTGGACAGATACGCAGTATTTT.

The V gene is TRBV15, the J gene TRBJ2-3; 9 bases line up with TRBD2. The germline gives CDR1 LNHNV, CDR2 YYDKDF (reference sequence). The CDR3 covers 16 residues. The J segment lost 5 bases and the V segment lost 4 bases, leaving 10 bases of the junction unmatched. The CDR3 is CATSTGLAYLVDTQYF. As DNA, the CDR3 is TGTGCCACCAGCACCGGACTAGCGTATTTGGTAGATACGCAGTATTTT.

The sample holds a few counts of this clonotype. The chain uses TRBV3-1 and TRBJ1-2; D is possibly TRBD1 (5 bases). V was cut by 4 bases and J by 2 bases, with 17 bases left in between. The CDR3 loop spans 16 amino acids. Germline V gene sequence: CDR1 LGHDT, CDR2 YNNKEL (reference sequence). CDR3 nucleotides: TGTGCCAGCAGCCCAAGTGGACAAAATAAAAACTATGGCTACACCTTC. This translates into CASSPSGQNKNYGYTF.

This clonotype was seen a few times. This chain links TRBV19 with TRBJ2-1, with TRBD2 matching over 10 bases. Germline V lookup: CDR1 LNHDA, CDR2 SQIVND (reference sequence). The length of the CDR3 is 14 residues. J was trimmed by 9 bases and V by 7 bases; bases with no gene match: 9. Here the CDR3 reads CASTPAGGPGEQFF. The CDR3 region has the DNA TGTGCCAGTACCCCAGCGGGAGGGCCAGGTGAGCAGTTCTTC.

This clonotype occurred a few times. The chain uses TRBV7-9 and TRBJ2-1; D unresolved. Germline loops: CDR1 SEHNR, CDR2 FQNEAQ (reference sequence). The V gene lost 4 bases and the J gene lost 9 bases, with 10 bases spanning the gap. This CDR3 has 12 amino acids. The CDR3 reads CASSSTTGEQFF. The CDR3 DNA is TGTGCCAGCAGCTCAACTACCGGTGAGCAGTTCTTC.

This clonotype was detected a few times. This chain connects TRBV4-2 to TRBJ2-1; a possible D gene is TRBD1 (6 bases). The CDR3 runs 17 residues. Germline loops: CDR1 LGHNA, CDR2 YNFKEQ. With 0 bases removed from V and 0 bases from J, the gap between germline ends came to 12 bases. The CDR3: CASSQDQGLSSYNEQFF. The CDR3, as DNA: TGTGCCAGCAGCCAAGATCAGGGGCTAAGCTCCTACAATGAGCAGTTCTTC.

The chain recombines TRBV5-1 with TRBJ2-1, with 10 bases aligning to TRBD2. The J segment lost 10 bases and the V segment lost 0 bases, leaving 10 bases of the junction unmatched. The CDR3 runs to 16 residues. Per the germline V gene, CDR1 is SGHRS and CDR2 is YFSETQ. The CDR3 here is CASSLGTSGTGLEQFF. CDR3 sequence (DNA): TGCGCCAGCAGCTTGGGGACTAGCGGTACCGGCTTGGAGCAGTTCTTC.

This clonotype has only one observation. The chain recombines TRBV7-2 with TRBJ2-1; the D is unclear. The germline V and J ends were trimmed by 3 bases and 6 bases, with 9 bases remaining between them. The CDR3 runs to 13 residues. Germline loops: CDR1 SGHTA, CDR2 FQGNSA. CDR3 coding DNA: TGTGCCAGCAGCTTTACTGATCCCAATGAGCAGTTCTTC. As protein: CASSFTDPNEQFF.

The rearrangement joins TRBV5-1 to TRBJ2-3, with D uncertain. The CDR3 has 13 amino acids. The V end was cut by 1 base, the J end by 2 bases, with 5 bases between. Germline assignment: CDR1 SGHRS and CDR2 YFSETQ. In DNA form, the CDR3 reads TGCGCCAGCAGCTTGTTCGCCACAGATACGCAGTATTTT. This translates into CASSLFATDTQYF.

The chain uses TRBV12-3 or TRBV12-4 and TRBJ1-2; a possible D gene is TRBD1 (5 bases). Trimming removed 5 bases at V and 7 bases at J, with 17 bases between. The CDR3 runs 14 residues. The CDR3 DNA reads TGTGCCAGCAGTCGAACCCTGACAGCTTCTGGCTACACCTTC. This gives the protein CASSRTLTASGYTF.

V is TRBV29-1 and J is TRBJ1-1, with a tentative D call TRBD1 (6 bases). Per the germline V gene, CDR1 is SQVTM and CDR2 is ANQGSEA. The V end lost 4 bases, the J end lost 3 bases, and 15 bases lay between the germline ends. This CDR3 has 14 amino acids. CDR3 nucleotides: TGCAGCGTTGCTCCCAGGGGTCACGACACTGAAGCTTTCTTT. Its translation is CSVAPRGHDTEAFF.

This clonotype showed up just a few times. The chain uses TRBV6-2 or TRBV6-3 and TRBJ1-1; D is ambiguous. Trimming removed 1 base at V and 1 base at J, with 13 bases between. This CDR3 has 16 residues. Germline CDR1 MNHEY, CDR2 SVGEGT. In nucleotides, the CDR3 is TGTGCCAGCAGTTACTGGGAGGGCAGCCCGAACACTGAAGCTTTCTTT. As protein: CASSYWEGSPNTEAFF.

This clonotype was observed a handful of times. This chain connects TRBV10-3 to TRBJ1-1; D is undetermined. The germline CDR1 and CDR2 sequences are ENHRY and SYGVKD. V shed 2 bases and J shed 2 bases, with 12 bases lying between them. The CDR3 covers 15 residues. CDR3 DNA: TGTGCCATCAGTGAGCACGATAGCGATAACACTGAAGCTTTCTTT. This codes for CAISEHDSDNTEAFF.

This clonotype has just a few counts. The V gene is TRBV7-9, the J gene TRBJ2-7; possible D gene TRBD1, 6 bases. In germline, CDR1 is SEHNR, CDR2 FQNEAQ (reference sequence). The CDR3 has 14 residues. Trimming removed 3 bases at V and 0 bases at J, with 9 bases between. This CDR3 is CASSLQGSSYEQYV. DNA of the CDR3: TGTGCCAGCAGCTTGCAGGGGAGCTCCTACGAGCAGTACGTC.